Below, 21 T cell receptor beta chains from the same sample are listed, as sequenced in a study of spatial heterogeneity in lung cancer. Overall study findings and caveats: One measure, the expanded intratumoral alpha and beta TCR count, tracked tumor mutation counts.

Their antigens remain unidentified. The time point: sample taken at primary tumor resection. TCRdb re-called the 5' RACE reads through MiXCR, storing one row per CDR3 protein. The sample contains over 6,500 distinct CDR3 sequences, around 13% of which appear only once. Sequencing used lung tumor tissue, obtained at surgery. These receptors originate from a male donor with early-stage non-small cell lung cancer.

Relative to its sample, this clonotype is medium-sized. V is TRBV21-1 and J is TRBJ2-7; the table's D call, TRBD1, was not checked against the DNA. TRBV21-1 is described as a pseudogene. The CDR3 loop spans 13 amino acids. CDR3 sequence reads: CASTLNGCYEQYF. The CDR3, as DNA: TGTGCCAGCACCCTGAATGGGTGCTACGAGCAGTACTTC.

This clonotype was detected ten times or more. This rearrangement joins TRBV28 to TRBJ1-6, with unresolved D. From germline, CDR1 is MDHEN and CDR2 SYDVKM. The CDR3 covers 13 residues. Trimming stripped 3 bases from V and 10 bases from J, with 10 bases between. CDR3 coding DNA: TGTGCCAGCAGTTTTCCCGGGTTATCACCCCTCCACTTT. Translation gives CASSFPGLSPLHF.

V and J are TRBV14 and TRBJ2-1, with D perhaps TRBD2 (6 bases). Germline loops: CDR1 SGHDN, CDR2 FVKESK. CDR3 length: 15 amino acids. Trimming pared 2 bases from V and 2 bases from J, leaving 10 bases between. The DNA for the CDR3 is TGTGCCAGCAGCCAACTACTAGCTGCCTACAATGAGCAGTTCTTC. The encoded protein is CASSQLLAAYNEQFF. The full variable domain, its missing parts supplied by reference TRBV14 and TRBJ2-1, is EAGVTQFPSHSVIEKGQTVTLRCDPISGHDNLYWYRRVMGKEIKFLLHFVKESKQDESGMPNNRFLAERTGGTYSTLKVQPAELEDSGVYFCASSQLLAAYNEQFFGPGTRLTVL.

This clonotype was recorded many times. This chain joins TRBV29-1 and TRBJ2-1; 9 bases are a match to TRBD2. Germline assignment: CDR1 SQVTM and CDR2 ANQGSEA. This CDR3 has 12 residues. CDR3 DNA: TGCAGTTGGGGACTAGCATCCAATGAGCAGTTCTTC. Amino acids: CSWGLASNEQFF.

This clonotype qualifies as medium-sized (0.01 to 0.1%). The rearrangement uses TRBV6-1 and TRBJ1-5; TRBD1 aligns across 7 bases. This CDR3 is 15 amino acids long. Germline V gene sequence: CDR1 MNHNS, CDR2 SASEGT. V was clipped by 6 bases and J by 5 bases; unmatched bases: 10. The CDR3: CASSPRGGGHQPQHF. Written as DNA, the CDR3 is TGTGCCAGCAGCCCCCGGGGAGGGGGCCATCAGCCCCAGCATTTT.

This clonotype qualifies as medium-sized (0.01 to 0.1%). V gene TRBV6-1 combines with J gene TRBJ1-5; the match to TRBD1 covers 10 bases. V lost 6 bases, J lost 5 bases, and 10 bases stayed unmatched. CDR1 is MNHNS, CDR2 SASEGT, per germline. This CDR3 comprises 16 residues. CDR3 sequence: CASRRPGQGSDQPQHF. DNA of the CDR3: TGTGCCAGCAGGAGACCGGGACAGGGGTCGGATCAGCCCCAGCATTTT.

This clonotype occurred many times. This chain joins TRBV2 and TRBJ2-1; 12 nucleotides line up with TRBD2. Trimming cost V 8 bases and J 6 bases; bases outside gene matches: 2. Germline lookup yields CDR1 SNHLY and CDR2 FYNNEI. There are 13 residues in the CDR3. This CDR3 reads CASAGLAGNEQFF. DNA for the CDR3: TGTGCCAGCGCGGGACTAGCGGGCAATGAGCAGTTCTTC.

This clonotype is medium-sized. J is TRBJ2-5 and V is TRBV7-2; either TRBD1 or TRBD2 may supply D (7 bases each). V was clipped by 5 bases and J by 4 bases, with 17 bases between them. The germline V gene has CDR1 SGHTA and CDR2 FQGNSA. This CDR3 is built from 15 residues. The CDR3 DNA reads TGTGCCAGCAGCCCACGGGGAGGGGGCAGAGAGACCCAGTACTTC. It yields the protein CASSPRGGGRETQYF.

This clonotype rates as medium-sized. V is TRBV27 and J is TRBJ2-2; the match to TRBD1 covers 8 bases. J was trimmed by 4 bases and V by 4 bases; bases with no gene match: 2. This CDR3 contains 14 residues. Germline CDR1 MNHEY, CDR2 SMNVEV (reference sequence). As DNA, the CDR3 is TGTGCCAGCAGTTGGACAGGGACCACCGGGGAGCTGTTTTTT. As protein: CASSWTGTTGELFF.

This clonotype is medium-sized in the sample. The chain joins TRBV20-1 to TRBJ2-7, with 9 bases identical to TRBD2. Germline values: CDR1 DFQATT, CDR2 SNEGSKA (reference sequence). There are 14 residues in the CDR3. V trimming: 1 base; J trimming: 6 bases; junction bases outside the gene matches: 7. CDR3 in amino acids: CSARGTAGGGEQYF. The DNA for the CDR3 is TGCAGTGCTAGAGGAACAGCGGGAGGAGGCGAGCAGTACTTC.

This rearrangement joins TRBV28 to TRBJ2-3, with a possible D match to TRBD1 (5 bases). The V end lost 7 bases, the J end lost 0 bases, and 11 bases lay between the germline ends. The CDR3 totals 14 residues. Germline CDR1 and CDR2: MDHEN and SYDVKM. The CDR3 reads CASTLTASTDTQYF. The DNA of the CDR3 is TGTGCCAGCACCTTGACAGCTAGCACAGATACGCAGTATTTT.

A few counts support this clonotype. This CDR3 is CASSIGWRGSSGANVLTF. In DNA, the CDR3 is TGTGCCAGTAGTATAGGGTGGAGGGGGAGCTCTGGGGCCAACGTCCTGACTTTC. The rearrangement links TRBV19 to TRBJ2-6; D may correspond to TRBD1 or TRBD2 (6 bases each). The germline V gene has CDR1 LNHDA and CDR2 SQIVND (reference sequence). This CDR3 region has 18 residues. Deletions cut 1 base from V and 0 bases from J, with 13 bases between.

This rearrangement joins TRBV20-1 to TRBJ2-7; TRBD2 matches 10 bases. This CDR3 is built from 15 residues. The ends lost 1 base at V and 5 bases at J; junction bases unmatched: 8. Germline V gene lookup returns CDR1 DFQATT and CDR2 SNEGSKA (reference sequence). CDR3 protein: CSARADLAGDHEQYF. CDR3 DNA: TGCAGTGCTAGAGCCGATCTAGCGGGAGATCACGAGCAGTACTTC.

By share of the sample, this clonotype is medium-sized. V is TRBV27 and J is TRBJ2-7; D possibly uses TRBD1 or TRBD2 (5 bases each). The CDR3 sequence is 16 residues long. Trimming took off 8 bases at V and 1 base at J, with 21 bases between the two ends. CDR1 and CDR2 (germline): MNHEY, SMNVEV (reference sequence). The CDR3 here is CASGTPGQTLSYEQYF. The CDR3 nucleotides read TGTGCCAGCGGCACCCCGGGGCAGACGTTATCCTACGAGCAGTACTTC.

This clonotype was detected many times. This sequence joins TRBV2 and TRBJ2-3, with D possibly TRBD2 on 5 matching bases. The length of the CDR3 is 15 residues. Per germline, CDR1 SNHLY and CDR2 FYNNEI. V lost 10 bases, J lost 0 bases, and 17 bases lay in between. The CDR3: CATTSEAMSTDTQYF. In DNA, the CDR3 is TGTGCCACTACGTCGGAGGCGATGAGCACAGATACGCAGTATTTT.

This clonotype showed up many times. The chain uses TRBV5-1 and TRBJ2-5, with D uncertain. The CDR3 is 14 amino acids. Between the trimmed V and J ends, which lost 0 bases and 5 bases, there was a span of 11 bases. Germline CDR1 and CDR2: SGHRS and YFSETQ. The CDR3 region is CASSLGQVGETQYF. DNA for the CDR3: TGCGCCAGCAGCTTGGGGCAGGTGGGGGAGACCCAGTACTTC. Full variable domain (remainder filled in from reference TRBV5-1 and TRBJ2-5): KAGVTQTPRYLIKTRGQQVTLSCSPISGHRSVSWYQQTPGQGLQFLFEYFSETQRNKGNFPGRFSGRQFSNSRSEMNVSTLELGDSALYLCASSLGQVGETQYFGPGTRLLVL.

This clonotype appeared a single time. The chain couples TRBV12-3 or TRBV12-4 to TRBJ2-1; 8 positions match TRBD1. The CDR3 runs to 15 residues. J was trimmed by 4 bases and V by 5 bases; bases with no gene match: 7. The chain's CDR3 is CASSPRDRQYNEQFF. CDR3 DNA: TGTGCCAGCAGTCCCCGGGACAGGCAATACAATGAGCAGTTCTTC.

This clonotype was recorded many times. The chain has TRBV11-2 and TRBJ2-5, with 14 bases fitting TRBD2. The CDR3 has 16 amino acids. Germline V gene lookup returns CDR1 SGHAT and CDR2 FQNNGV. Germline trimming cut 4 bases from V and 5 bases from J; bases unmatched to any gene: 6. Here the CDR3 DNA reads TGTGCCAGCAGCTATAGTGGGACTAGCGGGAGCGAGACCCAGTACTTC. Its protein product is CASSYSGTSGSETQYF.

The chain joins TRBV27 to TRBJ2-3; a weak D match, TRBD2 (5 bases). V lost 4 bases and J lost 4, with 18 bases in between. The germline CDR1 and CDR2 sequences are MNHEY and SMNVEV (reference sequence). The CDR3 totals 16 residues. As DNA, the CDR3 is TGTGCCAGCAGTTCGAACCTAGGAGGTAGCGCAGATACGCAGTATTTT. The encoded protein is CASSSNLGGSADTQYF.

This clonotype was picked up a small number of times. J is TRBJ2-7 and V is TRBV27; the D gene is possibly TRBD2 (5 bases). This CDR3 has 13 residues. Trimming left V 3 bases short and J 3 bases short, with 9 bases between. The germline gives CDR1 MNHEY, CDR2 SMNVEV (reference sequence). CDR3 sequence: CASSFPGVYEQYF. The DNA for the CDR3 is TGTGCCAGCAGTTTCCCCGGGGTCTACGAGCAGTACTTC.

This clonotype was detected many times. The rearrangement joins TRBV4-3 to TRBJ2-7; 16 bases fit TRBD2. Trimming took 2 bases from V and 5 from J; bases not matched to a gene: 12. Germline V lookup: CDR1 LGHNA, CDR2 YSLEER. This CDR3 is 19 amino acids long. The CDR3 DNA is TGCGCCAGCAGCCAAAGAGGACCGGGACTAGCGGGAGGGCAGCACGAGCAGTACTTC. It encodes CASSQRGPGLAGGQHEQYF.